This paragraph covers one T cell receptor beta chain sequence. Its target is not known. There are 15 residues in the CDR3. CDR1 is LNHDA and CDR2 is SQIVND in the germline V gene (reference sequence). V was pared by 0 bases and J by 3 bases, with 4 bases of the junction left unmatched. This sample is drawn from a study of cytomegalovirus exposure and HLA in healthy donors. Study-wide findings and caveats: Roughly even sequencing depth across donors was the assumption behind the presence/absence analyses.

PCR primers comprised 60 Vbeta and 13 Jbeta primers. The data were produced by immunoSEQ multiplex PCR, yet TCRdb's version contains in-frame clones alone and is incomplete. There are 160,000 or so clones in the sample; 80% to 90% occur only once, and around 14% lies in the top ten. This TCR derives from a woman in her fifties or sixties in good health and CMV-seronegative. Specimen: PBMCs. V gene TRBV19 combines with J gene TRBJ2-7; 8 nucleotides match TRBD2. DNA of the CDR3: TGTGCCAGTAGTATAGAAAGCGGGGGTATCTACGAGCAGTACTTC. This translates into CASSIESGGIYEQYF. The variable domain in full, with the rest retrieved from reference TRBV19 and TRBJ2-7, is DGGITQSPKYLFRKEGQNVTLSCEQNLNHDAMYWYRQDPGQGLRLIYYSQIVNDFQKGDIAEGYSVSREKKESFPLTVTSAQKNPTAFYLCASSIESGGIYEQYFGPGTRLTVT.